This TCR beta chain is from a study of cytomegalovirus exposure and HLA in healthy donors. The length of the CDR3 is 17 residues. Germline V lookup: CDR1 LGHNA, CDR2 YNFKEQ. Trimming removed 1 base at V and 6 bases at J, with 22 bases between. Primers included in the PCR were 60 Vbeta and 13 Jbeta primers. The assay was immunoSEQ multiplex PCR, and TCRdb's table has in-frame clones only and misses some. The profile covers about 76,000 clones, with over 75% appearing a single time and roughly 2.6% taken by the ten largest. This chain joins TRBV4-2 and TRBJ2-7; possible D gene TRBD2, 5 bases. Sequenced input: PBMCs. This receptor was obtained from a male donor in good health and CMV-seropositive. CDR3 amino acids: CASSQVSGLAVHPEQYF. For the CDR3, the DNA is TGTGCCAGCAGCCAAGTTTCCGGGCTAGCAGTCCACCCCGAGCAGTACTTC.